Sequencing of this TCR beta chain was carried out in a study of cytomegalovirus exposure and HLA in healthy donors. Study overall: Earlier findings included some 100 million unique TCR beta sequences obtained from approximately 170 million T cells. About 80 million unique TCRs, all from HLA-typed donors, were included in an early release of the data.

The PCR had 60 Vbeta and 13 Jbeta primers. The method was immunoSEQ multiplex PCR; TCRdb's version includes in-frame clones alone and lacks a portion of them. Seen in this sample are about 150,000 clones; the ten most common clones hold 2.1%. Regarding the study as a whole: When a later analysis compared HLA-associated TCR beta chains with equally common others, the HLA-associated chains turned out to be more clonally expanded and to have lower generation probabilities. In an earlier analysis, most TCR beta V segments were productive about 87% or about 30% of the time.

Regarding this clone: Its antigen is unidentified.

The CDR3 consists of 17 residues. Germline CDR1 reads SGHNT; CDR2 reads YYREEE (reference sequence). The V and J ends lost 4 bases and 1 base, in that order; junction bases with no gene match: 7. Sequences were obtained from PBMCs. The TCR originated in a man younger than 45 in good health and CMV-seronegative. The chain combines TRBV5-4 with TRBJ2-1; 11 bases are shared with TRBD2. CDR3 residues: CASSPLAGGNSYNEQFF. The CDR3 coding sequence is TGTGCCAGCAGCCCCCTAGCGGGAGGCAATTCCTACAATGAGCAGTTCTTC.